Shown below are 23 T cell receptor beta chains from a single sample sequenced in a study of OX40 agonist ivuxolimab in advanced cancers. The data were produced by immunoSEQ multiplex PCR, yet TCRdb's version contains in-frame clones alone and is incomplete. The table shows 45,000 to 65,000 clones, with roughly 84% occurring only once. The sequences come from CD4+ or CD8+ T cells sorted from blood, collected in a trial of the OX40 agonist ivuxolimab. The origin of the receptors is an adult with an advanced solid tumor such as melanoma, head and neck, liver or kidney cancer.

This chain connects TRBV7-8 to TRBJ1-1; D not certain. This CDR3 region has 14 residues. V was clipped by 4 bases and J by 6 bases, with 15 bases between them. Germline V gene sequence: CDR1 SGHVS, CDR2 FQNEAQ. The CDR3 DNA reads TGTGCCAGCAGCTCCCGCAACACGGGTTCTGAAGCTTTCTTT. This encodes CASSSRNTGSEAFF.

The chain employs TRBV5-1 and TRBJ2-1; weak D call: TRBD2 (5 bases). V gave up 3 bases and J gave up 1 base, with 11 bases separating them. Germline loops: CDR1 SGHRS, CDR2 YFSETQ. The CDR3 runs 15 residues. CDR3 residues: CASSSPEGSYNEQFF. The CDR3 nucleotides read TGCGCCAGCAGCTCGCCCGAGGGTTCCTACAATGAGCAGTTCTTC.

This chain links TRBV30 with TRBJ2-7; 7 nucleotides line up with TRBD1. The CDR3 totals 12 residues. In germline, CDR1 is GTSNPN, CDR2 SVGIG (reference sequence). Losses at the gene ends were 0 bases for V and 4 bases for J; bases not matched to a gene: 0. Here the CDR3 reads CAWSVQGYEQYF. The CDR3 DNA follows: TGTGCCTGGAGTGTACAGGGGTACGAGCAGTACTTC.

This chain uses TRBV28 with TRBJ1-6; TRBD1 matches at 8 bases. V lost 7 bases and J lost 10; bases outside the gene matches: 6. The CDR3 has 13 amino acids. Germline V gives CDR1 MDHEN, CDR2 SYDVKM. The CDR3 region has the DNA TGTGCCAGCACCGGACAGGGAGGCTCACCCCTCCACTTT. Residues: CASTGQGGSPLHF. Together with reference TRBV28 and TRBJ1-6, the CDR3 gives the full variable domain: DVKVTQSSRYLVKRTGEKVFLECVQDMDHENMFWYRQDPGLGLRLIYFSYDVKMKEKGDIPEGYSVSREKKERFSLILESASTNQTSMYLCASTGQGGSPLHFGNGTRLTVT.

The chain combines TRBV2 with TRBJ2-7, with 9 bases aligning to TRBD1. The V gene's germline CDR1 is SNHLY and CDR2 FYNNEI. The CDR3 totals 15 residues. J was trimmed by 6 bases and V by 5 bases; bases with no gene match: 11. The CDR3 spells CASSMGGQGNREQYF. The CDR3 DNA follows: TGTGCCAGCAGTATGGGGGGACAGGGTAATCGCGAGCAGTACTTC. Looking up the rest from reference TRBV2 and TRBJ2-7 gives the full variable domain: EPEVTQTPSHQVTQMGQEVILRCVPISNHLYFYWYRQILGQKVEFLVSFYNNEISEKSEIFDDQFSVERPDGSNFTLKIRSTKLEDSAMYFCASSMGGQGNREQYFGPGTRLTVT.

In this sample, this clone turned up once. This chain connects TRBV5-5 to TRBJ2-2; D is possibly TRBD1 (6 bases). Trimming cost V 5 bases and J 6 bases, with 11 bases left between them. Germline CDR1 reads SGHKS; CDR2 reads YYEKEE (reference sequence). The CDR3 length is 13 residues. The CDR3 nucleotides are TGTGCCAGCAGTACAGGGAAATCCGGGGAGCTGTTTTTT. Translating it yields CASSTGKSGELFF.

The chain joins TRBV6-6 to TRBJ1-2, with D hard to call. Per germline, CDR1 MNHNY and CDR2 SVGAGI (reference sequence). The CDR3 length is 13 residues. Trimming stripped 7 bases from V and 8 bases from J, with 17 bases between. The DNA of the CDR3 is TGTGCCAGCACCGGAGGGTCTCTTGGAGGCTACACCTTC. Protein product: CASTGGSLGGYTF.

The count of this clone is one. The DNA for the CDR3 is TGTGCCACCAGCAGAGATCAGGGGCTCTACGAGCAGTACTTC. Encoded protein: CATSRDQGLYEQYF. V gene TRBV15 combines with J gene TRBJ2-7; tentative D call: TRBD1 (6 bases). CDR3 size: 14 residues. CDR1 is LNHNV, CDR2 YYDKDF, per germline (reference sequence). Between the trimmed V and J ends, which lost 0 bases and 3 bases, there was a span of 9 bases.

This chain links TRBV6-1 with TRBJ2-7; no clear D gene. CDR3 length: 14 amino acids. V shed 7 bases and J shed 3 bases, with 16 bases lying between them. Germline-derived CDR1 and CDR2 are MNHNS and SASEGT. CDR3 region: CASIGVATYYEQYF. In DNA, the CDR3 is TGTGCCAGCATCGGAGTCGCCACCTACTACGAGCAGTACTTC.

The chain links TRBV19 to TRBJ2-3; D might be TRBD1 (6 bases). V gave up 2 bases and J gave up 7 bases, with 10 bases separating them. CDR1 is LNHDA and CDR2 is SQIVND in the germline V gene (reference sequence). CDR3 size: 13 residues. CDR3 sequence reads: CASSIPDSYTQYF. The CDR3 bases are TGTGCCAGTAGTATACCGGACAGTTATACGCAGTATTTT.

The rearrangement uses TRBV28 and TRBJ2-7; maybe TRBD2 (5 bases). CDR1 and CDR2 (germline): MDHEN, SYDVKM. V lost 2 bases and J lost 6, with 8 bases in between. The CDR3 loop spans 12 amino acids. This CDR3 reads CASSLMGSEQYF. CDR3 in DNA: TGTGCCAGCAGTTTAATGGGGAGCGAGCAGTACTTC.

The gene calls are TRBV19 and TRBJ2-1, with TRBD2 identical over 10 bases. Unmatched junction bases numbered 19, after V lost 1 base and J lost 4 bases. CDR1 LNHDA and CDR2 SQIVND come from the germline V gene (reference sequence). The CDR3 extends over 21 amino acids. CDR3 nucleotides: TGTGCCAGTAGTATAGTCGTCGTGGCTAGCGGGAGTTACAAAGGGTACAATGAGCAGTTCTTC. Amino acids: CASSIVVVASGSYKGYNEQFF.

The chain is built from TRBV2 and TRBJ2-1; D gene uncertain. This CDR3 has 15 residues. Germline V gene sequence: CDR1 SNHLY, CDR2 FYNNEI. Trimming took 8 bases from V and 6 from J, leaving 20 bases between them. The CDR3 nucleotides read TGTGCCAGCGGTCGAGACACTACCCCCCCCAATGAGCAGTTCTTC. It codes for CASGRDTTPPNEQFF.

The J gene is TRBJ2-1, the V gene TRBV18, with 9 bases lining up with TRBD1. Germline lookup yields CDR1 KGHSH and CDR2 LQKENI. J gave up 10 bases and V 3 bases, and 4 bases lay outside the gene matches. The CDR3 extends over 13 amino acids. The CDR3 is CASSPTGTGEQFF. CDR3 nucleotide sequence: TGTGCCAGCTCACCTACCGGGACAGGGGAGCAGTTCTTC. The full variable domain, in which reference TRBV18 and TRBJ2-1 provide the parts outside the CDR3, is NAGVMQNPRHLVRRRGQEARLRCSPMKGHSHVYWYRQLPEEGLKFMVYLQKENIIDESGMPKERFSAEFPKEGPSILRIQQVVRGDSAAYFCASSPTGTGEQFFGPGTRLTVL.

This chain uses TRBV5-1 with TRBJ2-5; 9 bases line up with TRBD1. The J segment lost 5 bases and the V segment lost 3 bases, leaving 5 bases of the junction unmatched. In germline, CDR1 is SGHRS, CDR2 YFSETQ. CDR3 length equals 14 residues. Here the CDR3 reads CASSWTGVTETQYF. CDR3 nucleotides: TGCGCCAGCAGCTGGACAGGGGTAACGGAGACCCAGTACTTC.

There are a few counts of this clone. The chain has TRBV2 and TRBJ1-1; possibly TRBD1 for D (5 bases). There are 14 residues in the CDR3. Germline-derived CDR1 and CDR2 are SNHLY and FYNNEI. Trimming left V 7 bases short and J 1 base short, with 13 bases between. The CDR3 sequence is CASTSRTKNTEAFF. CDR3 DNA sequence: TGTGCCAGCACATCCAGGACAAAGAACACTGAAGCTTTCTTT.

This chain uses TRBV19 with TRBJ2-5; 7 nucleotides line up with TRBD1. The V and J ends lost 6 bases and 2 bases, in that order; junction bases with no gene match: 6. The CDR3 loop spans 14 amino acids. Germline V gene lookup returns CDR1 LNHDA and CDR2 SQIVND (reference sequence). For the CDR3, the DNA is TGTGCCAGTAGGGAACAGGGGCAGCAAGAGACCCAGTACTTC. Protein sequence: CASREQGQQETQYF.

V gene TRBV27 combines with J gene TRBJ1-6; D uncertain. The CDR3 is made up of 17 amino acids. The germline CDR1 and CDR2 sequences are MNHEY and SMNVEV (reference sequence). The V end was cut by 6 bases, the J end by 0 bases, with 15 bases between. CDR3 protein: CASSRVGQSSYNSPLHF. The CDR3 DNA is TGTGCCAGCAGCCGCGTGGGCCAGAGCTCCTATAATTCACCCCTCCACTTT.

This chain links TRBV13 with TRBJ2-2; 11 bases match TRBD2. The CDR3 is 19 residues long. Germline V CDR1 and CDR2: PRHDT, FYEKMQ (reference sequence). The V gene end was trimmed by 9 bases and the J gene end by 0 bases; junction bases not matched to a gene: 15. CDR3 sequence (DNA): TGTGCCAGTCGTCAAATGGGACTAGCGGTGACCCCGAACACCGGGGAGCTGTTTTTT. Translating gives CASRQMGLAVTPNTGELFF.

V and J are TRBV6-1 and TRBJ1-5; D gene unclear. CDR3 length equals 13 residues. Trimming cost V 4 bases and J 5 bases, with 9 bases left between them. Per germline, CDR1 MNHNS and CDR2 SASEGT. The CDR3 DNA reads TGTGCCAGCAGTGGGGAGAGAGATCAGCCCCAGCATTTT. It yields the protein CASSGERDQPQHF.

The genes are TRBV11-2 and TRBJ1-5, with D possibly TRBD1 on 5 matching bases. The CDR3 totals 13 residues. Germline CDR1 and CDR2: SGHAT and FQNNGV. Trimming removed 2 bases from V and 7 bases from J, with 9 bases in between. CDR3 nucleotides: TGTGCCAGCAGCTTAAGGGAGGGGCAGCCCCAGCATTTT. Its translation is CASSLREGQPQHF. The complete variable domain, with remaining parts taken from reference TRBV11-2 and TRBJ1-5, reads EAGVAQSPRYKIIEKRQSVAFWCNPISGHATLYWYQQILGQGPKLLIQFQNNGVVDDSQLPKDRFSAERLKGVDSTLKIQPAKLEDSAVYLCASSLREGQPQHFGDGTRLSIL.

This chain links TRBV10-2 with TRBJ1-3, with D uncertain. V was clipped by 7 bases and J by 7 bases, with 17 bases between them. Germline V CDR1 and CDR2: WSHSY, SAAADI. CDR3 length: 14 amino acids. This CDR3 is CASTDSPQRNTIYF. The CDR3 bases are TGCGCCAGCACTGACTCACCTCAGCGCAACACCATATATTTT.

The genes are TRBV28 and TRBJ2-6; no firm D call. This CDR3 spans 13 amino acids. V lost 3 bases and J lost 1, with 1 base in between. Germline values: CDR1 MDHEN, CDR2 SYDVKM. The CDR3 nucleotides are TGTGCCAGCAGTTTTTCTGGGGCCAACGTCCTGACTTTC. Amino acids: CASSFSGANVLTF.